This T cell receptor beta chain is from a study of blood T cell repertoires in COVID-19. This CDR3 contains 15 residues. Trimming at V came to 1 base and at J to 2 bases, leaving 2 bases not matched to a gene. The germline V gene has CDR1 LNHNV and CDR2 YYDKDF (reference sequence). The repertoire was sequenced with immunoSEQ multiplex PCR; TCRdb's copy has only in-frame clones and lacks some. The sample includes 94,000 or so clones, roughly 91% of them seen just once. The receptor's source is a woman of 80 years or more with active COVID-19. Sequencing used peripheral blood. V is TRBV15 and J is TRBJ2-1; TRBD2 matches at 7 bases. The CDR3 nucleotides read TGTGCCACCAGCAGAGGCCGGGGGGCCTACAATGAGCAGTTCTTC. Translating it yields CATSRGRGAYNEQFF.